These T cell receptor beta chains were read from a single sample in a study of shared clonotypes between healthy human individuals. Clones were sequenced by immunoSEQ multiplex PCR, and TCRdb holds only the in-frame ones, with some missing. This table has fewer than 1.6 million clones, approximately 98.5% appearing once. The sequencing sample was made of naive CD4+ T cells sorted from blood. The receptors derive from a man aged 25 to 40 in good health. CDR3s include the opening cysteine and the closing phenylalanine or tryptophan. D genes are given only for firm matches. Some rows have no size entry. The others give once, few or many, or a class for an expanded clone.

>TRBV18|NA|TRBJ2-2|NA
CASSPWTTPEGGELFF
TGTGCCAGCTCACCCTGGACTACCCCTGAGGGCGGGGAGCTGTTTTTT
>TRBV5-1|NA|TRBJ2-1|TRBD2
CASSGGLAEPNEQFF
TGCGCCAGCAGCGGGGGACTAGCGGAACCCAATGAGCAGTTCTTC
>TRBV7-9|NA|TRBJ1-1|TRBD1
CASSLARGQFSEAFF
TGTGCCAGCAGCTTAGCGAGGGGACAGTTCTCGGAAGCTTTCTTT
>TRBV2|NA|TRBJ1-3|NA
CASSEITGIGNTIYF
TGTGCCAGCAGTGAAATAACGGGGATCGGAAACACCATATATTTT
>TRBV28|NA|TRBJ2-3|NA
CASMGRTTDTQYF
TGTGCCAGCATGGGACGGACCACAGATACGCAGTATTTT
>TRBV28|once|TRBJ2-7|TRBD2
CALSSGRAGSYEQYF
TGTGCCCTGTCTAGCGGGAGGGCCGGCTCCTACGAGCAGTACTTC
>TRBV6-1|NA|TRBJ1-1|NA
CASHGRAPRSTEAFF
TGTGCCAGCCATGGGAGGGCCCCTCGATCTACTGAAGCTTTCTTT
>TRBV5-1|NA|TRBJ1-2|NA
CASSLAGGDYGYTF
TGCGCCAGCAGCTTGGCGGGGGGCGACTATGGCTACACCTTC
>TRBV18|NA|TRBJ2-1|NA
CASSPPGTEQFF
TGTGCCAGCTCACCACCAGGGACAGAGCAGTTCTTC
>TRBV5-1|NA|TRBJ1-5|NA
CASSSDGDQPQHF
TGCGCCAGCAGCTCCGACGGGGATCAGCCCCAGCATTTT
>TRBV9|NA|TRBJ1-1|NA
CASSVISENTEAFF
TGTGCCAGCAGCGTAATATCGGAGAACACTGAAGCTTTCTTT
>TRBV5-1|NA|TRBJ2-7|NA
CASSRRRGGSYEQYF
TGCGCCAGCAGCCGCCGCAGGGGGGGCTCCTACGAGCAGTACTTC
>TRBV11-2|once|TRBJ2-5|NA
CASSLEPQGGETQYF
TGTGCCAGCAGCTTAGAACCTCAGGGGGGAGAGACCCAGTACTTC
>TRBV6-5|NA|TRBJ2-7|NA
CASNEGFGHEQYF
TGTGCCAGCAACGAAGGATTCGGCCACGAGCAGTACTTC
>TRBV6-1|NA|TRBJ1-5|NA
CASSAWADSNQPQHF
TGTGCCAGCAGTGCCTGGGCCGATAGCAATCAGCCCCAGCATTTT
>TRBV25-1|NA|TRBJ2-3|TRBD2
CASSLSGPDTQYF
TGTGCCAGCAGCCTTAGCGGGCCAGATACGCAGTATTTT
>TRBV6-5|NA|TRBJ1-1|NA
CASWAGMNTEAFF
TGTGCCAGCTGGGCAGGGATGAACACTGAAGCTTTCTTT
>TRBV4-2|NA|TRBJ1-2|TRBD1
CASSQFGDRGRGYTF
TGTGCCAGCAGCCAATTCGGGGACAGGGGTAGGGGCTACACCTTC
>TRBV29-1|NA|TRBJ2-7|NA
CSVVKRPRYEQYF
TGCAGCGTTGTTAAGCGACCACGATACGAGCAGTACTTC
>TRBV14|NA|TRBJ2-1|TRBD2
CASSHLGLAGRNEQFF
TGTGCCAGCAGCCACCTGGGACTAGCGGGGAGGAATGAGCAGTTCTTC
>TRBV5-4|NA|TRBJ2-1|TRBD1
CASSPGGQGRLSYNEQFF
TGTGCCAGCAGCCCCGGGGGACAGGGGCGACTCTCCTACAATGAGCAGTTCTTC
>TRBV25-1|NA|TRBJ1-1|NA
CASSEVLTGTEAFF
TGTGCCAGCAGTGAAGTTTTAACAGGGACTGAAGCTTTCTTT
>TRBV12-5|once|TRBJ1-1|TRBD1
CASGLTRDRGNTEAFF
TGTGCTAGTGGTTTGACTCGGGACAGGGGGAACACTGAAGCTTTCTTT
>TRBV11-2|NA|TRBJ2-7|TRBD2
CASSSSGTYEQYF
TGTGCCAGCAGCTCCAGCGGGACCTACGAGCAGTACTTC
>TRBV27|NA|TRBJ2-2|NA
CASSFGLWGASGELFF
TGTGCCAGCAGTTTCGGTCTGTGGGGGGCTAGCGGGGAGCTGTTTTTT
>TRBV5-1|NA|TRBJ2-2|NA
CASSLLRVAGELFF
TGCGCCAGCAGCTTGTTAAGGGTTGCCGGGGAGCTGTTTTTT
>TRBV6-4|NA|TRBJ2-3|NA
CASSDSGGTDTQYF
TGTGCCAGCAGTGACTCGGGTGGCACAGATACGCAGTATTTT
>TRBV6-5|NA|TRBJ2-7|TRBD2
CASSTSGTVYEQYF
TGTGCCAGCAGTACTAGCGGGACCGTCTACGAGCAGTACTTC
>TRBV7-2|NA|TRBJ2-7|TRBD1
CASNPGQFTYEQYF
TGTGCCAGCAACCCGGGACAGTTCACCTACGAGCAGTACTTC
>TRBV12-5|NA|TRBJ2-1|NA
CASGPEAEQFF
TGTGCTAGTGGCCCCGAGGCAGAGCAGTTCTTC
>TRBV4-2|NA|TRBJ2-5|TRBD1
CASSQGSGTGEETQYF
TGTGCCAGCAGCCAAGGTTCTGGGACAGGAGAAGAGACCCAGTACTTC
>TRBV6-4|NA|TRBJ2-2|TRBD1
CASSAGQSNTGELFF
TGTGCCAGCAGTGCGGGACAGAGCAACACCGGGGAGCTGTTTTTT
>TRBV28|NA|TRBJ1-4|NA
CASTQRWGQEKLFF
TGTGCCAGCACCCAAAGATGGGGTCAGGAAAAACTGTTTTTT
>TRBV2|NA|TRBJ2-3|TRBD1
CASRETGTGGVGSQYF
TGTGCCAGCAGGGAAACCGGGACAGGGGGCGTTGGGTCGCAGTATTTT
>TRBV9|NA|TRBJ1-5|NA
CASSVDPGVGNQPQHF
TGTGCCAGCAGCGTAGACCCGGGCGTTGGCAATCAGCCCCAGCATTTT
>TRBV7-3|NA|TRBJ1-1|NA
CASSFSSGPTEAFF
TGTGCCAGCAGCTTTTCATCAGGGCCGACTGAAGCTTTCTTT
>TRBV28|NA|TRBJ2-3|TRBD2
CAIARASGSNRLGGDTQYF
TGTGCCATTGCCAGGGCTAGCGGGAGTAATCGACTCGGAGGAGATACGCAGTATTTT
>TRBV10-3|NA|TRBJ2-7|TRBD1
CATKLGQARDEQYF
TGTGCCACCAAGCTAGGACAGGCTAGGGACGAGCAGTACTTC
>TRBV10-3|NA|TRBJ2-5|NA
CAISDTVSSGTQYF
TGTGCCATCAGTGACACCGTTTCCAGCGGGACCCAGTACTTC
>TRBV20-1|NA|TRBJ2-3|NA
CSATYTDTQYF
TGCAGTGCTACTTACACAGATACGCAGTATTTT
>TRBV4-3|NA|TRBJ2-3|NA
CASSAGHDSTDTQYF
TGCGCCAGCAGCGCTGGCCACGATAGCACAGATACGCAGTATTTT
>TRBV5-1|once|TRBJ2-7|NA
CASSLGDRSYEQYF
TGCGCCAGCAGCTTGGGAGACAGATCCTACGAGCAGTACTTC
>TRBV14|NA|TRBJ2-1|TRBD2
CASSQGLAGVNNEQFF
TGTGCCAGCAGCCAAGGACTAGCGGGAGTTAACAATGAGCAGTTCTTC
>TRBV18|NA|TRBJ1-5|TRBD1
CASSRGQGNNQPQHF
TGTGCCAGCTCACGCGGACAGGGGAACAATCAGCCCCAGCATTTT
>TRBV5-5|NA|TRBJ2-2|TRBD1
CASRWDRVGGELFF
TGTGCCAGCAGGTGGGACAGGGTTGGCGGGGAGCTGTTTTTT
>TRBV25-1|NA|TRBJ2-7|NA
CASSVGHGPYEQYF
TGTGCCAGCAGTGTGGGACACGGTCCCTACGAGCAGTACTTC
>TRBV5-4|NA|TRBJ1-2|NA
CASSFTALYGYTF
TGTGCCAGCAGCTTTACAGCTCTATATGGCTACACCTTC
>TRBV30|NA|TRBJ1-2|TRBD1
CAWTRDRAGYTF
TGTGCCTGGACCCGGGACAGGGCCGGCTACACCTTC
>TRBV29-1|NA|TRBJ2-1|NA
CSVVGLQVLSSYNEQFF
TGCAGCGTTGTAGGTCTACAGGTTCTTAGCTCCTACAATGAGCAGTTCTTC
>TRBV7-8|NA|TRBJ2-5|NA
CASSRRGRQETQYF
TGTGCCAGCAGCCGCAGGGGACGCCAAGAGACCCAGTACTTC
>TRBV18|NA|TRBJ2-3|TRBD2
CASSPPGAGGPGDTQYF
TGTGCCAGCTCACCACCGGGAGCGGGAGGGCCGGGAGATACGCAGTATTTT
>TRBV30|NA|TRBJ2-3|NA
CATPQDRGGTDTQYF
TGTGCCACCCCCCAGGATCGAGGGGGCACAGATACGCAGTATTTT
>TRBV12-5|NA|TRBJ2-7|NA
CASAMSGRPRQYF
TGTGCTAGTGCGATGTCGGGACGACCGAGGCAGTACTTC